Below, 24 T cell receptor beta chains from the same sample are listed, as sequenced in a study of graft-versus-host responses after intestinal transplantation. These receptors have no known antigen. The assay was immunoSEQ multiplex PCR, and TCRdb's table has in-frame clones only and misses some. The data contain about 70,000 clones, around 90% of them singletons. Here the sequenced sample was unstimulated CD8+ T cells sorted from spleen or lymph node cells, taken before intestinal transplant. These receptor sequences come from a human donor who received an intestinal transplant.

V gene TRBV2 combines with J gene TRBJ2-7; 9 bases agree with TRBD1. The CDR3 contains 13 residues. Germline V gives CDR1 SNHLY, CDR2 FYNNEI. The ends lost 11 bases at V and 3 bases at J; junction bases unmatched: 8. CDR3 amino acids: CAGTGQGSYEQYF. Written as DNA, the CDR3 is TGTGCCGGGACAGGACAGGGGAGCTACGAGCAGTACTTC.

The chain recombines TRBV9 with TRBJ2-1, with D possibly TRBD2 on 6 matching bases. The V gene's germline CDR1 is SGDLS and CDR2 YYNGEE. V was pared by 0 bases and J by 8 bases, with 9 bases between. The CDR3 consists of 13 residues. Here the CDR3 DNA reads TGTGCCAGCAGCGTAGGGGGGGTCGATGAGCAGTTCTTC. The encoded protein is CASSVGGVDEQFF.

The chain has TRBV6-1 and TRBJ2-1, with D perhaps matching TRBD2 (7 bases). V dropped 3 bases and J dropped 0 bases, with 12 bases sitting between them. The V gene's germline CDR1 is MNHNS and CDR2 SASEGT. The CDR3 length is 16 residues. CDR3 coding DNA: TGTGCCAGCAGTGACTTTGGGGGGGCCTCCTACAATGAGCAGTTCTTC. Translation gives CASSDFGGASYNEQFF.

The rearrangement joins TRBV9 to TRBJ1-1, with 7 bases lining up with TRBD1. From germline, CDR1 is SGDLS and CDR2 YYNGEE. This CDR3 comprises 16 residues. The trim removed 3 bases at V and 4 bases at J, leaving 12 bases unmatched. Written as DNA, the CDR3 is TGTGCCAGCAGCGCACGACCGAGGGGGCGCGGCACTGAAGCTTTCTTT. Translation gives CASSARPRGRGTEAFF.

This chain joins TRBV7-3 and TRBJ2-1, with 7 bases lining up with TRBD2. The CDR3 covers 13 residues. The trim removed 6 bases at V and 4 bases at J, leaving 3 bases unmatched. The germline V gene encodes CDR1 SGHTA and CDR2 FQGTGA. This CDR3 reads CASSWRGYNEQFF. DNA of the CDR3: TGTGCCAGCAGTTGGCGGGGGTACAATGAGCAGTTCTTC.

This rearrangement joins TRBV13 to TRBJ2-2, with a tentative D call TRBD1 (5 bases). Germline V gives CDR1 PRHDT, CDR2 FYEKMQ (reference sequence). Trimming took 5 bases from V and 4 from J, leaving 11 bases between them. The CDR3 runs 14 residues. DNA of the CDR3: TGTGCCAGCAGCCAACAGGTTGCCACCGGGGAGCTGTTTTTT. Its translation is CASSQQVATGELFF.

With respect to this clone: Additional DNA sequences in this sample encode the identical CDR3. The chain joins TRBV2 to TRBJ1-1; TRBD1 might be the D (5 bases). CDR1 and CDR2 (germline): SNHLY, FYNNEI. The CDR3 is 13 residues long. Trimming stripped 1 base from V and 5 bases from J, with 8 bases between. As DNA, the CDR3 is TGTGCCAGCAGTGAAGAGGGGTGGACTGAAGCTTTCTTT. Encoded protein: CASSEEGWTEAFF.

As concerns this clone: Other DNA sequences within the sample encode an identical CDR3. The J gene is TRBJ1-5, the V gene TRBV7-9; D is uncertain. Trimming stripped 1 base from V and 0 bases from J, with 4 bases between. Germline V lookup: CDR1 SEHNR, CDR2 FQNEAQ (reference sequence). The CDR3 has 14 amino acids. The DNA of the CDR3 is TGTGCCAGCAGCTTAGACAGTAGCAATCAGCCCCAGCATTTT. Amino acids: CASSLDSSNQPQHF.

The CDR3 coding sequence is TGTGCCAGCAGTCTAGGGGGACAGGGTCCTGATGGCTACACCTTC. This codes for CASSLGGQGPDGYTF. This rearrangement joins TRBV27 to TRBJ1-2; 9 nucleotides line up with TRBD1. This CDR3 is built from 15 residues. The J segment lost 6 bases and the V segment lost 5 bases, leaving 10 bases of the junction unmatched. The germline gives CDR1 MNHEY, CDR2 SMNVEV (reference sequence).

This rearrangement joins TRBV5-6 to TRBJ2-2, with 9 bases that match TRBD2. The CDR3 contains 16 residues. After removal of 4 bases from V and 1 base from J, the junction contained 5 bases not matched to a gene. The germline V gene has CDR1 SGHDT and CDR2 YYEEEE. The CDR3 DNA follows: TGTGCCAGCAGCCCTATAGCGGGGGAGAACACCGGGGAGCTGTTTTTT. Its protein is CASSPIAGENTGELFF.

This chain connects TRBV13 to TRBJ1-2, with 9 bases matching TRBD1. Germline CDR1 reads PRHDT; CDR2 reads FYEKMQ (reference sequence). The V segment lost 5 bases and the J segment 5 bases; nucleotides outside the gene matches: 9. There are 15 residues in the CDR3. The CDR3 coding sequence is TGTGCCAGCAGCCCCGCCGGGACAGGGCTGTATGGCTACACCTTC. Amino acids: CASSPAGTGLYGYTF.

CDR3 DNA: TGCAGCGTTGAATTAGCGGGGGCTGAGCAGTTCTTC. Translation gives CSVELAGAEQFF. The V call is TRBV29-1, the J call TRBJ2-1, with 9 bases aligning to TRBD2. The CDR3 runs 12 residues. V shed 2 bases and J 9 bases; nucleotides not matched to a gene: 2. Germline-derived CDR1 and CDR2 are SQVTM and ANQGSEA.

CDR3: CASSPSPTGNTEAFF. The CDR3 DNA sequence: TGTGCCAGCAGCCCAAGCCCGACAGGCAACACTGAAGCTTTCTTT. The J gene is TRBJ1-1, the V gene TRBV7-6, with D tentatively TRBD1 (6 bases). The CDR3 is made up of 15 amino acids. Germline V lookup: CDR1 SGHVS, CDR2 FNYEAQ. Deletions cut 5 bases from V and 2 bases from J, with 15 bases between. Based on the CDR3 plus reference TRBV7-6 and TRBJ1-1, the full variable domain is GAGVSQSPRYKVTKRGQDVALRCDPISGHVSLYWYRQALGQGPEFLTYFNYEAQQDKSGLPNDRFSAERPEGSISTLTIQRTEQRDSAMYRCASSPSPTGNTEAFFGQGTRLTVV.

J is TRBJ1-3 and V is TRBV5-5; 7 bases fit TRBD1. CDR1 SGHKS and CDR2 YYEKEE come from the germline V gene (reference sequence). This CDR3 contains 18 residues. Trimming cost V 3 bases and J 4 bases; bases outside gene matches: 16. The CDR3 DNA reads TGTGCCAGCAGCTACCTCCCCGACAGGGAAGGTTGGGGAAACACCATATATTTT. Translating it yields CASSYLPDREGWGNTIYF.

CDR3 protein: CASSLTPGRSSTDTQYF. The CDR3 DNA reads as TGTGCCAGCAGCTTAACACCGGGAAGATCTAGCACAGATACGCAGTATTTT. This chain connects TRBV7-3 to TRBJ2-3, with D perhaps TRBD2 (5 bases). Trimming shortened V by 0 bases and J by 0 bases, and 13 bases separated the two germline ends. This CDR3 comprises 17 residues. CDR1 SGHTA and CDR2 FQGTGA come from the germline V gene.

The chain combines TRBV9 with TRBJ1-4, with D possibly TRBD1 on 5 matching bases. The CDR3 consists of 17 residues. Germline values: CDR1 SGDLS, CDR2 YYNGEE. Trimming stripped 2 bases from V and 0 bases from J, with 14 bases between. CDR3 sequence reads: CASSVSGGVATNEKLFF. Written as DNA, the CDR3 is TGTGCCAGCAGCGTGTCGGGGGGGGTTGCAACTAATGAAAAACTGTTTTTT.

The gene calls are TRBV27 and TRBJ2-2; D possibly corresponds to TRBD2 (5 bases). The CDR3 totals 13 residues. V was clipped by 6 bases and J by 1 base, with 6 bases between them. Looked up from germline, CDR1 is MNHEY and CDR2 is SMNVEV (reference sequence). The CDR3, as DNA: TGTGCCAGCAGGGGAGAGAACACCGGGGAGCTGTTTTTT. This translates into CASRGENTGELFF.

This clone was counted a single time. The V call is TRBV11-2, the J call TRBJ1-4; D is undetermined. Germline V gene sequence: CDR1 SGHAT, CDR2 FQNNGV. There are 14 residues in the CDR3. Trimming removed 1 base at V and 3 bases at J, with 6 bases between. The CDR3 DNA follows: TGTGCCAGCAGCTTAGCCGGGGCTAATGAAAAACTGTTTTTT. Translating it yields CASSLAGANEKLFF.

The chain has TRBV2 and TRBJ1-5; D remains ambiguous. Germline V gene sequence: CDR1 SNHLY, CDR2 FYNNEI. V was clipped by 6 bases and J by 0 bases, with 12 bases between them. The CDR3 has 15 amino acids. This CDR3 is CASRDRGPSNQPQHF. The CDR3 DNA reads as TGTGCCAGCAGGGACCGAGGGCCTAGCAATCAGCCCCAGCATTTT.

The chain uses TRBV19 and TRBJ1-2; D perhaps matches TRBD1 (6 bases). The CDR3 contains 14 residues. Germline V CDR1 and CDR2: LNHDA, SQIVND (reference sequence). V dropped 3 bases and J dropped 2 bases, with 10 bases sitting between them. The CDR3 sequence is CASSIEDRNYGYTF. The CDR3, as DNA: TGTGCCAGTAGTATCGAGGACAGAAACTATGGCTACACCTTC.

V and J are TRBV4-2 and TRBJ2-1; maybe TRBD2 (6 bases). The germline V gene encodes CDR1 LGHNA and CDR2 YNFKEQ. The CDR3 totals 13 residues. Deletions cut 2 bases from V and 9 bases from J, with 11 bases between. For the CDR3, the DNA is TGTGCCAGCAGCCAAACACTAGCTAGTGAGCAGTTCTTC. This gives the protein CASSQTLASEQFF.

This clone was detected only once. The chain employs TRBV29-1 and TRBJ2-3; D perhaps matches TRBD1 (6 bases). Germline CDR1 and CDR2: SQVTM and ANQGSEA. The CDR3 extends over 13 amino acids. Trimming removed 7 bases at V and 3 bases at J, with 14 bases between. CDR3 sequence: CSATGSGTDTQYF. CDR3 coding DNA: TGCAGCGCCACAGGGAGTGGAACAGATACGCAGTATTTT.

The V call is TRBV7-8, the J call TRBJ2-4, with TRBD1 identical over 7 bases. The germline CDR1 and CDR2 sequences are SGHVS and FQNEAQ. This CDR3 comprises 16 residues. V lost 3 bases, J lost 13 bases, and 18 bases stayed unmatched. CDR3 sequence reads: CASSFGERTGGSEQYF. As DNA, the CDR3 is TGTGCCAGCAGCTTTGGTGAACGGACAGGCGGTAGTGAGCAGTACTTC. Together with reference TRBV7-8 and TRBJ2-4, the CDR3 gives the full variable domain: GAGVSQSPRYKVAKRGQDVALRCDPISGHVSLFWYQQALGQGPEFLTYFQNEAQLDKSGLPSDRFFAERPEGSVSTLKIQRTQQEDSAVYLCASSFGERTGGSEQYFGAGTRLSVL.

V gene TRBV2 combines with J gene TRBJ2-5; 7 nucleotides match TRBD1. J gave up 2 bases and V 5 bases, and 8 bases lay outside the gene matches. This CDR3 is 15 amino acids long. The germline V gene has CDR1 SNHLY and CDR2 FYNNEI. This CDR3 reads CASSQSWGQQETQYF. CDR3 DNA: TGTGCCAGCAGTCAGTCTTGGGGACAGCAAGAGACCCAGTACTTC.